These 9 T cell receptor beta chains came from one sample sequenced in a study of T cells in Graves' hyperthyroidism and ophthalmopathy. Amplified regions were TCR beta CDR3 sequences from RNA transcripts. Primed by the HTBI set, a first-round RT-PCR was run on the TCR CDR3. Via MiXCR, TCRdb re-called the multiplex PCR reads, giving one row per CDR3 protein. This sample has 600,000 to 700,000 distinct CDR3 sequences, with 45% found just once. The sequenced sample was peripheral blood or thyroid tissue (not recorded which). The receptors come from an adult man with Graves' disease, either hyperthyroidism or ophthalmopathy (not recorded which).

Points on this clonotype: A much larger clone sits a single nucleotide away, making a read error possible. The J gene is TRBJ1-1, the V gene TRBV25-1; D is perhaps TRBD1 (5 bases). This CDR3 spans 14 amino acids. The V end was cut by 6 bases, the J end by 5 bases, with 16 bases between. Germline V CDR1 and CDR2: MGHDK, SYGVNS. This chain's CDR3 is CASRRTWGTTEAFF. In DNA, the CDR3 is TGTGCCAGCAGACGGACATGGGGAACAACTGAAGCTTTCTTT.

This clonotype was counted many times. This chain uses TRBV7-2 with TRBJ2-7; TRBD2 might be the D (6 bases). With 5 bases removed from V and 5 bases from J, the gap between germline ends came to 13 bases. The CDR3 is 13 amino acids. Germline loops: CDR1 SGHTA, CDR2 FQGNSA. The CDR3 coding sequence is TGTGCCAGCAGCCCCCCCACGGGGGACGAGCAGTACTTC. Translated, it gives CASSPPTGDEQYF. Looking up the rest from reference TRBV7-2 and TRBJ2-7 gives the full variable domain: GAGVSQSPSNKVTEKGKDVELRCDPISGHTALYWYRQSLGQGLEFLIYFQGNSAPDKSGLPSDRFSAERTGGSVSTLTIQRTQQEDSAVYLCASSPPTGDEQYFGPGTRLTVT.

The rearrangement links TRBV2 to TRBJ1-1; tentatively, D is TRBD1 (5 bases). This CDR3 is 16 amino acids long. The V gene's germline CDR1 is SNHLY and CDR2 FYNNEI. V lost 5 bases and J 4 bases, leaving 20 bases between the germline ends. The CDR3: CASSSAGLSGITEAFF. The CDR3 DNA reads TGTGCCAGCAGTTCAGCGGGACTTTCGGGCATCACTGAAGCTTTCTTT.

This clonotype was recorded many times. The chain employs TRBV25-1 and TRBJ1-6; 8 nucleotides line up with TRBD1. The length of the CDR3 is 16 residues. J was trimmed by 5 bases and V by 3 bases; bases with no gene match: 6. The V gene's germline CDR1 is MGHDK and CDR2 SYGVNS. The CDR3 DNA follows: TGTGCCAGCAGTGATTCTAGACAGGGGAATAATTCACCCCTCCACTTT. It codes for CASSDSRQGNNSPLHF.

This clonotype was observed a few times. The chain has TRBV7-2 and TRBJ2-5, with TRBD2 identical over 10 bases. The CDR3 extends over 17 amino acids. Germline lookup yields CDR1 SGHTA and CDR2 FQGNSA. Trimming at V came to 4 bases and at J to 3 bases, leaving 11 bases not matched to a gene. The CDR3 loop is CASSSGRLAGVEETQYF. The CDR3, as DNA: TGTGCCAGCAGCTCGGGGAGGCTAGCGGGAGTGGAAGAGACCCAGTACTTC.

This clonotype showed up just a few times. The rearrangement uses TRBV12-3 or TRBV12-4 and TRBJ2-7; D not certain. This CDR3 comprises 11 residues. Trimming shortened V by 7 bases and J by 4 bases, and 8 bases separated the two germline ends. This CDR3 is CASMSLYEQYF. DNA of the CDR3: TGTGCCAGCATGAGTCTTTACGAGCAGTACTTC.

About this clonotype itself: Given a much more abundant clone one base away, this may be a read error. The chain links TRBV10-3 to TRBJ1-2; D call uncertain. This CDR3 region has 13 residues. In germline, CDR1 is ENHRY, CDR2 SYGVKD. V was shortened by 3 bases and J by 2 bases, with 7 bases between the two germline ends. CDR3 region: CAISEATNYGYTF. The CDR3 nucleotides are TGTGCCATCAGTGAAGCAACCAACTATGGCTACACCTTC.

Points on this clonotype: A much larger clone lies one base from this, so it may be a read error. V and J are TRBV24-1 and TRBJ1-5, with TRBD1 as a possible D gene (5 bases). Germline V lookup: CDR1 KGHDR, CDR2 SFDVKD. The CDR3 loop spans 13 amino acids. The CDR3 region is CAISDSPRAPQHF. The CDR3 bases are TGTGCCATCAGTGATTCGCCCAGGGCGCCCCAGCATTTT.

The chain joins TRBV20-1 to TRBJ1-1; no reliable D call. The germline V gene encodes CDR1 DFQATT and CDR2 SNEGSKA (reference sequence). V lost 6 bases and J 1 base, leaving 9 bases between the germline ends. This CDR3 is built from 12 residues. The CDR3 loop is CSAMTSNTEAFF. CDR3 DNA sequence: TGCAGTGCCATGACATCGAACACTGAAGCTTTCTTT.